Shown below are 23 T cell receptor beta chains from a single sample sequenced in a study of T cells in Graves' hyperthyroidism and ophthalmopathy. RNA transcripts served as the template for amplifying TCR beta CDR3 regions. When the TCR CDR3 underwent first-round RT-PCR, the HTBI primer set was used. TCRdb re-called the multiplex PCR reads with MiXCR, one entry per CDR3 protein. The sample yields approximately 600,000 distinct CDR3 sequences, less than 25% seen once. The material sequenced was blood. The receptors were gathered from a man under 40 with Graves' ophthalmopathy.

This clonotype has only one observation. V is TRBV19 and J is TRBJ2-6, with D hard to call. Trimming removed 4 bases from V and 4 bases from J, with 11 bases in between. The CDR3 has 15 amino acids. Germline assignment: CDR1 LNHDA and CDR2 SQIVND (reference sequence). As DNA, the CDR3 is TGTGCCAGTAGTAGCATTTCGGCGGGGGCCAACGTCCTGACTTTC. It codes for CASSSISAGANVLTF. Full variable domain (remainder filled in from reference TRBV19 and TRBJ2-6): DGGITQSPKYLFRKEGQNVTLSCEQNLNHDAMYWYRQDPGQGLRLIYYSQIVNDFQKGDIAEGYSVSREKKESFPLTVTSAQKNPTAFYLCASSSISAGANVLTFGAGSRLTVL.

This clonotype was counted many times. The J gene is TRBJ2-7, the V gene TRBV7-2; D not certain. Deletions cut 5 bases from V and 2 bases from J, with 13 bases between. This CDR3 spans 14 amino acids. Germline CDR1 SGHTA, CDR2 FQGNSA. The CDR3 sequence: CASSPARGAYEQYF. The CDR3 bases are TGTGCCAGCAGCCCCGCCCGTGGGGCCTACGAGCAGTACTTC. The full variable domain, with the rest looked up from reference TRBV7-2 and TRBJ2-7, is GAGVSQSPSNKVTEKGKDVELRCDPISGHTALYWYRQSLGQGLEFLIYFQGNSAPDKSGLPSDRFSAERTGGSVSTLTIQRTQQEDSAVYLCASSPARGAYEQYFGPGTRLTVT.

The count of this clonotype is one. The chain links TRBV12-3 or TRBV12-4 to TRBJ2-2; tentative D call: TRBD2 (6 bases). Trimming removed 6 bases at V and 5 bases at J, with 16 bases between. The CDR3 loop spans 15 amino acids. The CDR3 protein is CASRITRAGTGELFF. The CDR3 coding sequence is TGTGCCAGCAGGATCACACGCGCGGGGACCGGGGAGCTGTTTTTT.

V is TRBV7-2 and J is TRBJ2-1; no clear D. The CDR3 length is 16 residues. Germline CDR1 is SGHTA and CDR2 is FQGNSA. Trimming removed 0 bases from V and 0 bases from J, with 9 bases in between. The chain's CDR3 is CASSLALRGSYNEQFF. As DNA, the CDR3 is TGTGCCAGCAGCTTAGCGCTTAGAGGCTCCTACAATGAGCAGTTCTTC.

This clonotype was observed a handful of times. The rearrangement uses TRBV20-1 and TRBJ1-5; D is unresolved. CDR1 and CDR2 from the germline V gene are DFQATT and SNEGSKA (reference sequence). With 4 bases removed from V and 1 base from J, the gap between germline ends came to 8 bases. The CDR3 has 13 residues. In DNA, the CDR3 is TGCAGTGCTAAGCGTGACAGCAATCAGCCCCAGCATTTT. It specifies CSAKRDSNQPQHF.

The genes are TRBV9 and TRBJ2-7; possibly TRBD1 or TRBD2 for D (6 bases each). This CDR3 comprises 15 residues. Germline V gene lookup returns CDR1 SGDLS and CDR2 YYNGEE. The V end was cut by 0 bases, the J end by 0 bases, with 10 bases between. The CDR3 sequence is CASSVGSGASYEQYF. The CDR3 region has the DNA TGTGCCAGCAGCGTAGGGTCGGGGGCCTCCTACGAGCAGTACTTC.

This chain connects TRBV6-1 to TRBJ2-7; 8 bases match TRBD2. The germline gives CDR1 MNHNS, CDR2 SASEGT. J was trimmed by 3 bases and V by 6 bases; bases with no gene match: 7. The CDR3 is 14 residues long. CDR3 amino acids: CASSEEGLVYEQYF. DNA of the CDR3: TGTGCCAGCAGCGAGGAGGGACTAGTCTACGAGCAGTACTTC.

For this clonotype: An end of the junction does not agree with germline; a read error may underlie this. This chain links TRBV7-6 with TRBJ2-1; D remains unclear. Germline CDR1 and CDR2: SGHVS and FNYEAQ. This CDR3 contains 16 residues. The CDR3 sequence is CASSLEVSQLYNEQLF. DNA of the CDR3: TGTGCCAGCAGCTTAGAGGTGTCTCAACTATACAATGAGCAGCTCTTC.

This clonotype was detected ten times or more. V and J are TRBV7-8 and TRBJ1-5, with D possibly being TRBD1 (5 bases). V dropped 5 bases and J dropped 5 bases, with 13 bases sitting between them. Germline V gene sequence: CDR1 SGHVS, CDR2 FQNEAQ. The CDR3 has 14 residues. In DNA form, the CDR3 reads TGTGCCAGCAGCCCAAGAGGGGCGTATCAGCCCCAGCATTTT. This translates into CASSPRGAYQPQHF.

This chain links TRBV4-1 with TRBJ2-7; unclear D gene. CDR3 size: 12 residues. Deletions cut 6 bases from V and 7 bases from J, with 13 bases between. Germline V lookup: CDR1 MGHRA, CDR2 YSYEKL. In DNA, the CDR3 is TGCGCCAGCAGTGACTCTCCAGGTGAGCAGTACTTC. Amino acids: CASSDSPGEQYF.

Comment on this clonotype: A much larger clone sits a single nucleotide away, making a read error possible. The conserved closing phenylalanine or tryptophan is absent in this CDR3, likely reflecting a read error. The CDR3 coding sequence is TGTGCCTGGAGTGCTAGGTACGAGCAGTACCTC. Encoded protein: CAWSARYEQYL. The chain combines TRBV30 with TRBJ2-7; D is unresolved. Germline V CDR1 and CDR2: GTSNPN, SVGIG (reference sequence). CDR3 length: 11 amino acids. The V end was cut by 1 base, the J end by 4 bases, with 5 bases between.

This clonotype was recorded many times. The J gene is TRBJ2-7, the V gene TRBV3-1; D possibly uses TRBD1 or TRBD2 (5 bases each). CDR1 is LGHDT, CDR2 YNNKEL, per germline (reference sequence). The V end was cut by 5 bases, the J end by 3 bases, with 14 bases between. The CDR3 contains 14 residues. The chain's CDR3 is CASSNAGTGYEQYF. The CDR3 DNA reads TGTGCCAGCAGCAACGCCGGGACCGGCTACGAGCAGTACTTC.

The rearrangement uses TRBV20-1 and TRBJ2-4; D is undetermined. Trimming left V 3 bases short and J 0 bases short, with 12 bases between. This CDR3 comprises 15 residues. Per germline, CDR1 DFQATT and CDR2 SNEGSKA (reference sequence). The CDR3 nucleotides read TGCAGTGCTAGCCAGGCGAGACTAGCCAAAAACATTCAGTACTTC. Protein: CSASQARLAKNIQYF.

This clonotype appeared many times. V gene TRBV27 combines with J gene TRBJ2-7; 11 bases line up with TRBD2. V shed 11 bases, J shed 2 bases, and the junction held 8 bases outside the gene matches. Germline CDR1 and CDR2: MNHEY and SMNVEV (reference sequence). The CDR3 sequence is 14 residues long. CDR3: CASSLAGATYEQYF. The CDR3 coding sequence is TGTGCCTCCTCACTAGCGGGAGCAACCTACGAGCAGTACTTC.

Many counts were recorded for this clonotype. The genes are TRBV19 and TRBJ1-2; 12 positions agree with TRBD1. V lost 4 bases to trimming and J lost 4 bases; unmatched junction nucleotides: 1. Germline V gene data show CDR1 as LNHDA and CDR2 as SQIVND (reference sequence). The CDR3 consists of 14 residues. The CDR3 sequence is CASSTGQGAYGYTF. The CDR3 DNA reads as TGTGCCAGTAGTACGGGACAGGGGGCCTATGGCTACACCTTC. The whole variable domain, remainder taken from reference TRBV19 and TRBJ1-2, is DGGITQSPKYLFRKEGQNVTLSCEQNLNHDAMYWYRQDPGQGLRLIYYSQIVNDFQKGDIAEGYSVSREKKESFPLTVTSAQKNPTAFYLCASSTGQGAYGYTFGSGTRLTVV.

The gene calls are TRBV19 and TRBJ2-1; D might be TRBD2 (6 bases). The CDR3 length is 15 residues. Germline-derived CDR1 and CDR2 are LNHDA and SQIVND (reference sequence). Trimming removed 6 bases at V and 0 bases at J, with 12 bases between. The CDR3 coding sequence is TGTGCCAGTAGCCCTCAGCGGGCCTCCTACAATGAGCAGTTCTTC. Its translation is CASSPQRASYNEQFF.

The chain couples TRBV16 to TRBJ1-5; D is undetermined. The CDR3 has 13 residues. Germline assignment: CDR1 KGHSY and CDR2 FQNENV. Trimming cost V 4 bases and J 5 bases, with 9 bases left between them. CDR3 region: CASSPERYQPQHF. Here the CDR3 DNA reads TGTGCCAGCAGCCCGGAACGGTATCAGCCCCAGCATTTT.

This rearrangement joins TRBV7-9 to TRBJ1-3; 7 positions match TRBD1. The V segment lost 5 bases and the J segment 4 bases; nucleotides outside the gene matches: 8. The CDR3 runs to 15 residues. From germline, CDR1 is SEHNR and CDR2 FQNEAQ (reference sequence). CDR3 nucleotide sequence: TGTGCCAGCAGCCGCGACAGGGATATCGGAAACACCATATATTTT. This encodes CASSRDRDIGNTIYF.

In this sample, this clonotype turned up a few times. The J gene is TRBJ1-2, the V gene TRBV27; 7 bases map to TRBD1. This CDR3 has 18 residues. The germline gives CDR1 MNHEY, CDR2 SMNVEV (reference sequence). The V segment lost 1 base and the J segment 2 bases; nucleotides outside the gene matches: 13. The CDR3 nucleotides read TGTGCCAGCAGTTTATACGGACCGGGGACAGAGGGCAACTATGGCTACACCTTC. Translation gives CASSLYGPGTEGNYGYTF.

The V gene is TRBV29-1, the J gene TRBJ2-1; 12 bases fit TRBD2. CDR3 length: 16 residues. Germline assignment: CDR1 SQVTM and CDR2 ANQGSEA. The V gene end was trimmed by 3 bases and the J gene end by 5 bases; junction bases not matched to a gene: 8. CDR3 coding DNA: TGCAGCGTTGAGGGACTAGCGGGCCTCACGGACAATGAGCAGTTCTTC. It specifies CSVEGLAGLTDNEQFF.

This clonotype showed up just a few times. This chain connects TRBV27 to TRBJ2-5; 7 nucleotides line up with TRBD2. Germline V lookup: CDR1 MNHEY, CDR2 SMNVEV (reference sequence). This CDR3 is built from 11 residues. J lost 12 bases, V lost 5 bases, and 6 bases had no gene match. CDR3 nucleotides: TGTGCCAGCAGTCGTAGCGGGCTAGAGTACTTC. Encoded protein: CASSRSGLEYF.

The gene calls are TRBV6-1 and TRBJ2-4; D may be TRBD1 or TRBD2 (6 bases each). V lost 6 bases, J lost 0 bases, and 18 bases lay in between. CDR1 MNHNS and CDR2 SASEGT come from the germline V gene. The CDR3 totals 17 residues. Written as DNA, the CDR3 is TGTGCCAGCAGCCCCGGGGGCAGTCAGCTAGCCAAAAACATTCAGTACTTC. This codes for CASSPGGSQLAKNIQYF.

CDR3 nucleotide sequence: TGTGCCAGCAGCCGGCCGGAGCAGTACTTC. It translates to CASSRPEQYF. The V call is TRBV7-6, the J call TRBJ2-7; the D is unclear. The CDR3 is made up of 10 amino acids. In germline, CDR1 is SGHVS, CDR2 FNYEAQ. The V gene lost 5 bases and the J gene lost 7 bases, with 6 bases spanning the gap.